This T cell receptor (beta chain) was identified during a study of cytomegalovirus exposure and HLA in healthy donors. Study-level background: The roughly 130 validation repertoires used the same platform as the approximately 670 first-cohort repertoires (as reported by a later analysis).

Separate from the roughly 630-subject first cohort was the approximately 120-subject validation cohort, to which the donors belonged. Losses at the gene ends were 2 bases for V and 6 bases for J; bases not matched to a gene: 3. This CDR3 is built from 15 residues. Germline CDR1 reads SGHTA; CDR2 reads FQGTGA. Profiling relied on immunoSEQ multiplex PCR, and the TCRdb table lists in-frame clones only, not all of them. The data show a few hundred thousand clones, around 90% seen once. This clone was observed once. This TCR was recovered from a woman younger than 30 in good health and CMV-seronegative. The rearrangement uses TRBV7-3 and TRBJ2-1; TRBD1 matches 11 bases. Sequenced sample: PBMCs. The CDR3 reads CASSLAGTGGNEQFF. CDR3 sequence (DNA): TGTGCCAGCAGCTTAGCCGGGACAGGGGGCAATGAGCAGTTCTTC.